The 2 T cell receptor beta chains presented below share a single source sample, sequenced in a study of blood T cell repertoires in COVID-19 (dated by TCRdb to about 2020). Library preparation was by the immunoSEQ multiplex PCR assay. In TCRdb, the immuneACCESS table is reduced to in-frame sequences with V and J assigned. These tables do not hold every clone; where another copy was compared, an unresolved V gene accounts for under half, and the others remain unexplained. The sample table records roughly 290,000 clones; about 93% of these occur just once. Approximately 7.5% of the sample is taken by the ten largest. The sequenced material came from peripheral blood. The receptors derive from a woman aged 25 to 39 with COVID-19, enrolled during active disease.

This clone was recorded once. J is TRBJ2-1 and V is TRBV3-1 (or the pseudogene TRBV3-2); 7 bases are shared with TRBD2. Trimming took 4 bases from V and 6 from J; bases not matched to a gene: 18. The CDR3 consists of 18 residues. Germline CDR1 LGHDT, CDR2 YNNKEL (reference sequence). CDR3 loop: CASSPGTTRKKGVNEQFF. CDR3 coding DNA: TGTGCCAGCAGCCCCGGGACTACCAGAAAAAAGGGTGTCAATGAGCAGTTCTTC.

The gene calls are TRBV5-1 and TRBJ2-7; 9 bases agree with TRBD2. Germline CDR1 and CDR2: SGHRS and YFSETQ. This CDR3 has 15 amino acids. Trimming cost V 0 bases and J 4 bases; bases outside gene matches: 5. CDR3 residues: CASSLAAGGIYEQYF. CDR3 bases: TGCGCCAGCAGCTTGGCAGCGGGAGGAATATACGAGCAGTACTTC.